This TCR beta chain comes out of a study of post-analysis software for immune sequencing data. Study-wide findings and caveats: Significantly lower normalized Chao1 diversity was seen in multiple sclerosis patients than in controls. Patients had higher frequencies than controls of five TRBV segments, including TRBV5-6, TRBV5-1 and TRBV20-1.

Unique molecular identifiers were carried by the TCR beta cDNA libraries. T cells numbering roughly 1 to 10 million yielded a few hundred thousand cDNA molecules. TCRdb independently ran MiXCR on the PCR reads; one entry per CDR3 protein. Among 600,000 to 750,000 distinct CDR3 sequences listed, approximately 59% were seen once. This clonotype was detected a few times. Its antigen is still unknown. V lost 1 base and J 0 bases, leaving 7 bases between the germline ends. The CDR3 is 15 amino acids. Germline values: CDR1 SGHAT, CDR2 FQNNGV. The receptor's source is a girl aged 2-9 years with multiple sclerosis. The gene calls are TRBV11-2 and TRBJ2-1, with D unclear. The sequenced material came from blood. The CDR3, as DNA: TGTGCCAGCAGCTTAGCAGCTCTCTCCTACAATGAGCAGTTCTTC. Its protein product is CASSLAALSYNEQFF.